This TCR beta chain was recovered during a study of OX40 agonist ivuxolimab in advanced cancers. Profiled with immunoSEQ multiplex PCR; TCRdb holds only in-frame clones, not every one. The table has 91,000 or so clones, more than 75% seen once. Germline CDR1 and CDR2: SGHVS and FNYEAQ. This CDR3 comprises 17 residues. J was trimmed by 5 bases and V by 5 bases; bases with no gene match: 12. Sequencing used CD4+ or CD8+ T cells sorted from blood, obtained in a trial of the OX40 agonist ivuxolimab. This TCR came from an adult with an advanced solid tumor such as melanoma, head and neck, liver or kidney cancer. The chain combines TRBV7-6 with TRBJ2-7; TRBD2 aligns across 13 bases. The CDR3 nucleotides read TGTGCCAGCAGCCCCAGAACTAGCGGGAGGGCTAGGAACGAGCAGTACTTC. It yields the protein CASSPRTSGRARNEQYF.